These T cell receptor beta chains were read from a single sample in a study of cytomegalovirus exposure and HLA in healthy donors. Clones were read by immunoSEQ multiplex PCR, and TCRdb kept only the in-frame ones, dropping some. Of approximately 130,000 clones listed, 60% to 85% are singletons. Material: PBMCs. All receptors derive from a woman aged 40 to 49 in good health and CMV-seronegative. The CDR3 runs from the conserved cysteine through the conserved F or W. Each record gives: D gene, J gene, V gene, clone size, CDR3 DNA, CDR3 protein. The D gene is left open where the match is weak. Clone size is stated in some rows and not others, as once, few, many or a class when expanded.

.	TRBJ2-3	TRBV5-1	.	TGCGCCAGCAGCTTGTCGCTAGCAGGAGATACGCAGTATTTT	CASSLSLAGDTQYF
.	TRBJ1-2	TRBV5-4	.	TGTGCCAGCGCGGAAGGGGAGGGCTATGGCTACACCTTC	CASAEGEGYGYTF
.	TRBJ2-5	TRBV28	.	TGTGCCAGCAGCGCGGAGGGACAGTCCCTCCAAGAGACCCAGTACTTC	CASSAEGQSLQETQYF
.	TRBJ1-6	TRBV2	few	TGTGCCAGCAGTGGACAGCGCTCCTATAATTCACCCCTCCACTTT	CASSGQRSYNSPLHF
TRBD2	TRBJ2-7	TRBV27	.	TGTGCCAGCGCCCTAACAAGTAGCGGGAGTGTGAGGGAGCAGTACTTC	CASALTSSGSVREQYF
TRBD1	TRBJ1-2	TRBV28	few	TGTGCCAGCAGATTTCAGGGGGTGTCAAGCTATGGCTACACCTTC	CASRFQGVSSYGYTF
.	TRBJ1-2	TRBV28	.	TGTGCCAGCAGTTTAACCAGTTATGGCTACACCTTC	CASSLTSYGYTF
.	TRBJ1-4	TRBV6-5	.	TGTGCCAGCAGTGGGGGGGGCCCGACTAATGAAAAACTGTTTTTT	CASSGGGPTNEKLFF
.	TRBJ1-5	TRBV20-1	.	TGCAGTGCAGGCCAGGGTGAGCCCCAGCATTTT	CSAGQGEPQHF
.	TRBJ2-5	TRBV18	.	TGTGCCAGCTCACCACCGGGCCACAGGGCAGAGACCCAGTACTTC	CASSPPGHRAETQYF
.	TRBJ2-7	TRBV5-6	.	TGTGCCAGCAGCTTCCCTCGCGGCTCCTACGAGCAGTACTTC	CASSFPRGSYEQYF
.	TRBJ1-3	TRBV10-3	.	TGTGCCATCAGTGAGCACGGGGGGTCTGGAAACACCATATATTTT	CAISEHGGSGNTIYF
.	TRBJ2-1	TRBV23-1	.	TGCGCCAGCAGTCAACCCCAGGGAACAAATGAGCAGTTCTTC	CASSQPQGTNEQFF
TRBD2	TRBJ2-4	TRBV4-1	.	TGCGCCAGCAGCCAAGGACTAGCGGGAGGGAGACACCCCAAAAACATTCAGTACTTC	CASSQGLAGGRHPKNIQYF
.	TRBJ2-1	TRBV7-8	.	TGTGCCAGCAGCTTGGGCGGGACGACCTACAATGAGCAGTTCTTC	CASSLGGTTYNEQFF
TRBD1	TRBJ2-5	TRBV27	.	TGTGCCAGCAGTTTATCTGGGACAGGGAGTTTCAGGGTCAAAGAGACCCAGTACTTC	CASSLSGTGSFRVKETQYF
.	TRBJ1-5	TRBV5-6	.	TGTGCCAGCAGCAGCAGGGTATCGGGCAATCAGCCCCAGCATTTT	CASSSRVSGNQPQHF
.	TRBJ1-2	TRBV7-8	once	TGTGCCAGCAGCTTAGCATACAGAGACGGCTACACCTTC	CASSLAYRDGYTF
TRBD2	TRBJ2-3	TRBV7-9	few	TGTGCCAGCAGCGACCGGACTAGCCGTCAGGATACGCAGTATTTT	CASSDRTSRQDTQYF
TRBD1	TRBJ2-7	TRBV14	.	TGTGCCAGCAGCCATTCCGGACAGGGGGCGGGGGAGCAGTACTTC	CASSHSGQGAGEQYF
.	TRBJ2-2	TRBV10-1	.	TGCGCCAGCCGCTACAGAAACACCGGGGAGCTGTTTTTT	CASRYRNTGELFF
TRBD2	TRBJ2-7	TRBV20-1	.	TGCAGTGCAGGACTAGCTGGAGAGCAGTACTTC	CSAGLAGEQYF
.	TRBJ1-2	TRBV29-1	.	TGCAGCGTTGAGAGGCCTAACTATGGCTACACCTTC	CSVERPNYGYTF
TRBD1	TRBJ2-3	TRBV19	.	TGTGCCAGTAGCGGGACAGGGTCGGCGCAGTATTTT	CASSGTGSAQYF
.	TRBJ2-2	TRBV5-1	few	TGCGCCAGCAGCTTGAAACAGTCCCCCGGGGAGCTGTTTTTT	CASSLKQSPGELFF
TRBD2	TRBJ2-3	TRBV28	.	TGTGCCAGCAGTCGACTAGCGGAAGCGACCACAGATACGCAGTATTTT	CASSRLAEATTDTQYF
TRBD2	TRBJ2-1	TRBV4-2	.	TGTGCCAGCAGCCACCTCGGACTAGCGGGAGACCGTGAGCAGTTCTTC	CASSHLGLAGDREQFF
.	TRBJ2-3	TRBV27	.	TGTGCCAGCAGTTTAACCGACACAGACACGCAGTATTTT	CASSLTDTDTQYF
.	TRBJ1-1	TRBV18	.	TGTGCCAGCTCTAACACGGGGGGGAACACTGAAGCTTTCTTT	CASSNTGGNTEAFF
TRBD2	TRBJ2-1	TRBV11-2	.	TGTGCCAGCACCTATCTCACTAGCGGGAGGGGGAATGAGCAGTTCTTC	CASTYLTSGRGNEQFF
.	TRBJ2-6	TRBV18	.	TGTGCCAGCTCACCCCGGACAGCAAGTATCCACTCTGGGGCCAACGTCCTGACTTTC	CASSPRTASIHSGANVLTF